This T cell receptor (beta chain) originates from a study of early T cells in non-severe SARS-CoV-2 infection. On the study more broadly: Unsorted whole-blood RNA was sequenced in bulk, leaving chains unpaired.

Study findings and constraints: The study's VDJdb matching favored anti-spike CD8 responses and missed private and CD4 specificities.

Notes on this clonotype: No antigen is known for it.

Trimming cost V 4 bases and J 0 bases, with 11 bases left between them. This CDR3 spans 14 amino acids. The germline gives CDR1 SQVTM, CDR2 ANQGSEA. Researchers tagged individual cDNA molecules with unique molecular identifiers. TCRdb analysed the 5' RACE reads with MiXCR anew, one entry per CDR3 protein. This table has tens of thousands of distinct CDR3 sequences, roughly 15% appearing once. The receptor's source is an adult who was a healthcare worker with PCR-confirmed SARS-CoV-2 infection or an uninfected control (not recorded which). This chain connects TRBV29-1 to TRBJ2-3; tentatively, D is TRBD2 (6 bases). The specimen was whole blood, collected at baseline. The CDR3, as DNA: TGCAGCGTTGGAGGCGGGGCTAGCACAGATACGCAGTATTTT. It codes for CSVGGGASTDTQYF.